The clone carrying this T cell receptor beta chain was seen many times. Its target is not known. Axillary draining lymph nodes of breast cancer patients supplied the node samples. A single record per CDR3 protein comes from TCRdb applying MiXCR to the multiplex PCR reads. Of roughly 120,000 distinct CDR3 sequences in the sample, just under 20% were seen once. The data were taken from a study of breast tumors, draining lymph nodes, adjacent tissues. Findings and limits, study-wide: Tumors had less TCR diversity than lymph nodes, more than nontumor tissue. Luminal-like breast cancer showed significantly greater tumor-nontumor repertoire similarity than basal-like breast cancer did. Most tumor T cells seemingly derive from lymph node, then expand in tumor. That most tumor T cells come from lymph nodes remained unproven.

Germline V lookup: CDR1 SGHVS, CDR2 FNYEAQ. V was shortened by 3 bases and J by 2 bases, with 14 bases between the two germline ends. The CDR3 extends over 15 amino acids. This TCR was sampled from a female donor with breast cancer. Some clones in this sample may be carry-over from other donors' samples. The chain uses TRBV7-6 and TRBJ2-7; D possibly matches TRBD1 or TRBD2 (5 bases each). Material for sequencing was axillary lymph node tissue. CDR3 bases: TGTGCCAGCAGCTTGGACCCGGGACCACCCTACGAGCAGTACTTC. Translation: CASSLDPGPPYEQYF.